Described below is a single T cell receptor (beta chain) sequence and its context. These data come from a study of cytotoxic CD8 clonotypes in ibrutinib-treated CLL. Trimming took 3 bases from V and 5 from J; bases not matched to a gene: 7. CDR1 is SGDLS, CDR2 YYNGEE, per germline. This CDR3 is built from 16 residues. TCRdb's table, derived via immunoSEQ multiplex PCR, lists solely in-frame clones and lacks some. Altogether 150,000 to 200,000 clones are present, 88% being singletons, with the ten largest covering more than 2.5%. The sequence was obtained from a human donor with chronic lymphocytic leukemia. The starting material was PBMCs, obtained at disease progression, from a patient treated with ibrutinib. The chain carries TRBV9 and TRBJ2-7, with 14 bases aligning to TRBD2. CDR3 sequence (DNA): TGTGCCAGCAGCGCTAGACTAGCGGGAGGGGTCCACGAGCAGTACTTC. Amino acids: CASSARLAGGVHEQYF.